This TCR beta chain was documented in a study of shared clonotypes between healthy human individuals. In the authors' methods: Filtering was not the same, since immunoSEQ gave junction-only sequences without quality scores. The data were produced by immunoSEQ multiplex PCR, yet TCRdb's version contains in-frame clones alone and is incomplete. V and J calls and clone size are as listed in that table; D and trimming were resolved from the DNA. The data contain approximately 980,000 clones, 76% of them singletons. Source material: memory CD4+ T cells sorted from blood. Subset given: CD45RA-negative fraction. The receptor's source is a man aged 18-30 years in good health.

CDR3 amino acids: CASSQAAGFWETQYF. In DNA form, the CDR3 reads TGTGCCAGCAGCCAAGCGGCAGGGTTTTGGGAGACCCAGTACTTC. The chain links TRBV4-2 to TRBJ2-5; maybe TRBD1 (5 bases). The length of the CDR3 is 15 residues. Germline V gene data show CDR1 as LGHNA and CDR2 as YNFKEQ. Trimming took 1 base from V and 5 from J, leaving 14 bases between them.